This TCR beta chain was identified in a study of Graves' ophthalmopathy and Graves' hyperthyroidism. Using RNA transcripts, the TCR beta CDR3 regions were amplified. First-round RT-PCR used HTBI primers; second-round multiplex PCR followed. TCRdb re-derived calls from the multiplex PCR reads in MiXCR, one entry per CDR3 protein. The table has 40,000 or so distinct CDR3 sequences, 52% seen once. General study results and limits: A 13-signature model separated ophthalmopathy from stable hyperthyroidism, reaching around 89% sensitivity and roughly 84% specificity cross-validated.

Certain patients were not enrolled. These were patients with other autoimmune diseases, uncontrolled infections, pregnancy or lactation. At least ten counts were recorded for this clonotype. What it binds is not known. V was shortened by 0 bases and J by 6 bases, with 9 bases between the two germline ends. The CDR3 extends over 14 amino acids. Germline V gives CDR1 SGDLS, CDR2 YYNGEE. The sample consisted of peripheral blood. The clonotype comes from an adult man with Graves' ophthalmopathy. The chain joins TRBV9 to TRBJ2-2; D uncertain. CDR3 amino acids: CASSVEVLAGELFF. DNA for the CDR3: TGTGCCAGCAGCGTAGAAGTATTAGCCGGGGAGCTGTTTTTT.